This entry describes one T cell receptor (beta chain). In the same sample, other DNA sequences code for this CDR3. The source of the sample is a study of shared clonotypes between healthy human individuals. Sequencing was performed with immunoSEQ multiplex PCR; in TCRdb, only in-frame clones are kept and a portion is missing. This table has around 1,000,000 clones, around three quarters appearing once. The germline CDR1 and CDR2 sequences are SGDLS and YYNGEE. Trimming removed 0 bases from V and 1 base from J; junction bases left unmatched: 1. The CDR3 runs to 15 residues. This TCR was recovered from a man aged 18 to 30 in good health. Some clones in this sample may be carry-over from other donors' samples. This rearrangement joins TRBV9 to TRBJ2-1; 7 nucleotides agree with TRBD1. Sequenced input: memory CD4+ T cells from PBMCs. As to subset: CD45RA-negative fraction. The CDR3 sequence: CASSVAGGSYNEQFF. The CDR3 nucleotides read TGTGCCAGCAGCGTAGCAGGGGGATCCTACAATGAGCAGTTCTTC.